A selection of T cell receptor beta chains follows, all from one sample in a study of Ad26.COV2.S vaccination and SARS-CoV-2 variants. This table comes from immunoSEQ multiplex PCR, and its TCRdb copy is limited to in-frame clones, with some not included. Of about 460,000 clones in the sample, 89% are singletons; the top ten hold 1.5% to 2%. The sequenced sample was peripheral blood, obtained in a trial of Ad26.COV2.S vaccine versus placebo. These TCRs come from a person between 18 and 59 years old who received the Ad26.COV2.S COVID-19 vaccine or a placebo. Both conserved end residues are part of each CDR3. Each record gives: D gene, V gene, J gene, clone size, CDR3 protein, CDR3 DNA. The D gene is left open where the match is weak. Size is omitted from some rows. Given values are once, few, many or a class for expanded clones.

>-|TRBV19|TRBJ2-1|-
CASSIGGTVYNEQFF
TGTGCCAGTAGTATAGGCGGGACAGTTTACAATGAGCAGTTCTTC
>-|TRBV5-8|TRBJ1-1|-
CASSLVSVEVFF
TGTGCCAGCAGCTTGGTGTCCGTCGAGGTTTTCTTT
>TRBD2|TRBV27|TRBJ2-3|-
CASSTLAGGTDTQYF
TGTGCCAGCAGTACACTAGCGGGAGGAACAGATACGCAGTATTTT
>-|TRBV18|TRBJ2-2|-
CASTPGQSTGELFF
TGTGCCAGCACACCGGGGCAATCCACCGGGGAGCTGTTTTTT
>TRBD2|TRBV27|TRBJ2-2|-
CASSSLAGGPRTGELFF
TGTGCCAGCAGTTCCCTAGCGGGAGGGCCGAGGACCGGGGAGCTGTTTTTT
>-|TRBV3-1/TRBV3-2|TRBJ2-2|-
CASSATLTRSGELFF
TGTGCCAGCAGCGCTACCTTGACAAGGTCCGGGGAGCTGTTTTTT
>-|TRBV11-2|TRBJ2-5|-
CASSSSPGVEFPQETQYF
TGTGCCAGCAGCTCTTCCCCCGGGGTAGAATTCCCCCAAGAGACCCAGTACTTC
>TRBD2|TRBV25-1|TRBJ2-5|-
CASSEWKGGFEGQETQYF
TGTGCCAGCAGTGAATGGAAGGGAGGGTTTGAGGGGCAAGAGACCCAGTACTTC
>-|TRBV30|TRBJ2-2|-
CAWRPAGYVDGELFF
TGTGCCTGGAGGCCCGCGGGGTATGTGGACGGGGAGCTGTTTTTT
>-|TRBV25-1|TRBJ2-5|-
CASSEVTLGETQYF
TGTGCCAGCAGTGAGGTAACCCTGGGGGAGACCCAGTACTTC
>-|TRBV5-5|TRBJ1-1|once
CASSPVPANTEAFF
TGTGCCAGCAGCCCAGTCCCAGCGAACACTGAAGCTTTCTTT
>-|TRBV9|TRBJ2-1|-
CASSATGINSYNEQFF
TGTGCCAGCAGCGCCACGGGTATTAACTCCTACAATGAGCAGTTCTTC
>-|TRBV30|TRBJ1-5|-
CAWSVGRDQPQHF
TGTGCCTGGAGTGTAGGCAGGGATCAGCCCCAGCATTTT
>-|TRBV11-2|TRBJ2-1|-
CASTLARASSYNEQFF
TGTGCCAGCACCCTAGCACGGGCCAGCTCCTACAATGAGCAGTTCTTC
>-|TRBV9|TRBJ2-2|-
CASSARWGAAATGELFF
TGTGCCAGCAGCGCCCGGTGGGGCGCGGCGGCCACCGGGGAGCTGTTTTTT
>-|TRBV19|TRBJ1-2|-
CASSMVGAQGDYGYTF
TGTGCCAGTAGTATGGTGGGGGCCCAGGGAGACTATGGCTACACCTTC
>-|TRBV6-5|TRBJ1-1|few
CASSYYAGMNTEAFF
TGTGCCAGCAGTTACTACGCAGGCATGAACACTGAAGCTTTCTTT
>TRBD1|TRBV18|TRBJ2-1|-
CASSPQEGADYNEQFF
TGTGCCAGCTCACCACAAGAGGGGGCCGACTACAATGAGCAGTTCTTC
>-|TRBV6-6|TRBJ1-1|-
CASSYFRVNTEAFF
TGTGCCAGCAGTTACTTTCGGGTGAACACTGAAGCTTTCTTT
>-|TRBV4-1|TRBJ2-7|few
CASSPNTGTVAYEQYF
TGCGCCAGCAGCCCCAACACTGGGACCGTAGCCTACGAGCAGTACTTC
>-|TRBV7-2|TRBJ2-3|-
CASSLRGLLTDTQYF
TGTGCCAGCAGCTTAAGGGGACTGCTCACAGATACGCAGTATTTT
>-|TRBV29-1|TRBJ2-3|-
CSVRELLTDTQYF
TGCAGCGTTCGGGAGTTGCTCACAGATACGCAGTATTTT
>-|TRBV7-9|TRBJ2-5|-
CASSLIAETQYF
TGTGCCAGCAGCTTAATCGCCGAGACCCAGTACTTC
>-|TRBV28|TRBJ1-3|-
CASSLGMTGGVSGNTIYF
TGTGCCAGCAGTCTAGGGATGACAGGAGGGGTCTCTGGAAACACCATATATTTT
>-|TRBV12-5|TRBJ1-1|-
CATQLDQGSEAFF
TGTGCTACCCAACTCGATCAGGGGAGCGAAGCTTTCTTT
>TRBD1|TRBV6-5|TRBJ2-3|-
CASSLDRSTDTQYF
TGTGCCAGCAGTCTGGACAGGAGCACAGATACGCAGTATTTT
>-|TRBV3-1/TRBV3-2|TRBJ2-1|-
CASSHRRSFLHNEQFF
TGTGCCAGCAGCCACCGTCGGAGTTTTTTGCACAATGAGCAGTTCTTC
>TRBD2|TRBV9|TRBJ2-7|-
CASSAGLAGSYEQYF
TGTGCCAGCAGCGCCGGACTAGCGGGAAGTTACGAGCAGTACTTC
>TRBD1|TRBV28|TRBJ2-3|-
CASSLTPPGQGFTDTQYF
TGTGCCAGCAGTTTAACACCACCGGGACAGGGCTTTACAGATACGCAGTATTTT
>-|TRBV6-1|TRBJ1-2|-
CASSVADPNYGYTF
TGTGCCAGCAGTGTAGCGGATCCTAACTATGGCTACACCTTC
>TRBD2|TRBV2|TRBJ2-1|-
CASGLGRAGYNEQFF
TGTGCCAGCGGTCTCGGGAGGGCCGGGTATAATGAGCAGTTCTTC
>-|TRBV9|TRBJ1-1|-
CASSTTVNTEAFF
TGTGCCAGCAGCACGACAGTGAACACTGAAGCTTTCTTT
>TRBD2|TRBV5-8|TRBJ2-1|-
CASSRLAGDFEQFF
TGTGCCAGCAGCCGACTAGCGGGGGACTTTGAGCAGTTCTTC
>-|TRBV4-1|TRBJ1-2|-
CASSQDGREAALDYGYTF
TGCGCCAGCAGCCAAGATGGCAGGGAAGCCGCTTTGGACTATGGCTACACCTTC
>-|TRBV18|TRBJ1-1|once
CASGSGGAGAMNTEAFF
TGTGCCAGCGGTTCCGGGGGTGCAGGAGCTATGAACACTGAAGCTTTCTTT
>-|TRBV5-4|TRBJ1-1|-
CASHYDSTEAFF
TGTGCCAGCCATTATGATTCCACTGAAGCTTTCTTT
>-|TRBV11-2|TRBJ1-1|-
CASSLVRGSGAEAFF
TGTGCCAGCAGCTTAGTTCGGGGGTCGGGAGCTGAAGCTTTCTTT
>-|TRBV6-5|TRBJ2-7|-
CASSPRGRHDYEQYF
TGTGCCAGCAGTCCACGGGGGCGACACGACTACGAGCAGTACTTC
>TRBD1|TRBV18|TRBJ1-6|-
CASSQDRMNSPLHF
TGTGCCAGCTCACAGGACAGGATGAATTCACCCCTCCACTTT
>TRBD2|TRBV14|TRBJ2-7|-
CASSQETSGAYEQYF
TGTGCCAGCAGCCAAGAGACTAGCGGGGCCTACGAGCAGTACTTC
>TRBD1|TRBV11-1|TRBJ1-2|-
CASSRDRGYGYTF
TGTGCCAGCAGCAGGGACAGGGGGTATGGCTACACCTTC
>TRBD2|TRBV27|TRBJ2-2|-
CASRSRTSGRAGYTGELFF
TGTGCCAGCAGAAGCCGAACTAGCGGGAGGGCCGGGTACACCGGGGAGCTGTTTTTT